The next 8 T cell receptor beta chains were all read from a single sample in a study of control samples from healthy donors and cancer patients (dated by TCRdb to 2020 to 2022). Library generation was performed with the immunoSEQ multiplex PCR assay. Entries here come from immuneACCESS through TCRdb and include only in-frame sequences with V and J called. Some clones fail to appear in such tables; in the studies checked, an unresolved V gene covers under half of the shortfall, and the cause of the remainder is unknown. The sample yields 100,000 to 150,000 clones; roughly 92% were counted once. About 5.5% of the sample goes to the ten largest clones. The specimen sequenced was blood. The receptors shown here come from a man in his late teens or twenties in good health.

The chain joins TRBV5-4 to TRBJ2-1; 12 bases are a match to TRBD2. This CDR3 comprises 15 residues. Losses at the gene ends were 2 bases for V and 8 bases for J; bases not matched to a gene: 5. Germline loops: CDR1 SGHNT, CDR2 YYREEE (reference sequence). Here the CDR3 DNA reads TGTGCCAGCAGCTTACTAGCGGGGGGCCTAGATGAGCAGTTCTTC. Translating it yields CASSLLAGGLDEQFF.

The chain employs TRBV7-6 and TRBJ2-3; D is uncertain. This CDR3 spans 11 amino acids. From germline, CDR1 is SGHVS and CDR2 FNYEAQ. V was trimmed by 5 bases and J by 6 bases, leaving 6 bases between them. The CDR3 spells CASSQSDTQYF. The CDR3 DNA sequence: TGTGCCAGCAGCCAGAGCGATACGCAGTATTTT. Looking up the rest from reference TRBV7-6 and TRBJ2-3 gives the full variable domain: GAGVSQSPRYKVTKRGQDVALRCDPISGHVSLYWYRQALGQGPEFLTYFNYEAQQDKSGLPNDRFSAERPEGSISTLTIQRTEQRDSAMYRCASSQSDTQYFGPGTRLTVL.

The V gene is TRBV3-1 (or the pseudogene TRBV3-2), the J gene TRBJ1-4; 7 nucleotides agree with TRBD1. V was clipped by 8 bases and J by 7 bases; unmatched bases: 10. The CDR3 is made up of 14 amino acids. CDR1 is LGHDT and CDR2 is YNNKEL in the germline V gene (reference sequence). The CDR3 coding sequence is TGTGCCAGCGGTCGACAGGGAGGAGTTGAAAAACTGTTTTTT. Its translation: CASGRQGGVEKLFF.

This clone was seen a single time. This rearrangement joins TRBV10-1 to TRBJ1-1; 9 nucleotides agree with TRBD1. The CDR3 extends over 15 amino acids. The germline V gene encodes CDR1 WNHNN and CDR2 SYGVQD (reference sequence). J was trimmed by 6 bases and V by 5 bases; bases with no gene match: 10. The chain's CDR3 is CASSLEGQGEAEAFF. CDR3 DNA: TGCGCCAGCAGTTTAGAGGGACAGGGTGAAGCTGAAGCTTTCTTT.

The chain couples TRBV6-1 to TRBJ2-1, with TRBD2 identical over 12 bases. This CDR3 contains 15 residues. V was pared by 2 bases and J by 14 bases, with 10 bases of the junction left unmatched. The germline gives CDR1 MNHNS, CDR2 SASEGT. CDR3 amino acids: CASSERLAGAPMEFF. For the CDR3, the DNA is TGTGCCAGCAGTGAACGACTAGCGGGGGCCCCTATGGAGTTCTTC.

This chain links TRBV6-1 with TRBJ1-1; the D is unclear. Per the germline V gene, CDR1 is MNHNS and CDR2 is SASEGT. The CDR3 has 16 amino acids. V was clipped by 4 bases and J by 2 bases, with 17 bases between them. The CDR3 DNA is TGTGCCAGCAGTGTAAACGCCGCAGCGGTAAACACTGAAGCTTTCTTT. As protein: CASSVNAAAVNTEAFF.

This chain uses TRBV5-6 with TRBJ2-5; 11 positions agree with TRBD1. The germline gives CDR1 SGHDT, CDR2 YYEEEE. This CDR3 has 15 amino acids. The V segment lost 4 bases and the J segment 4 bases; nucleotides outside the gene matches: 6. The CDR3, as DNA: TGTGCCAGCAGCCAGGACAGGGGGCGAGGAGAGACCCAGTACTTC. Residues: CASSQDRGRGETQYF.

The chain is built from TRBV11-1 and TRBJ1-1; 9 positions agree with TRBD1. Germline values: CDR1 SGHAT, CDR2 FQDESV (reference sequence). Trimming cost V 5 bases and J 6 bases; bases outside gene matches: 4. The CDR3 has 13 amino acids. Here the CDR3 DNA reads TGTGCCAGCAGCCTTAACAGGGGGCCTGAAGCTTTCTTT. It encodes CASSLNRGPEAFF.